These T cell receptor beta chains were read from a single sample in a study of beta chain features in type 1 diabetes. Sequencing used immunoSEQ multiplex PCR; TCRdb keeps in-frame clones, though not all of them. The sample carries around 58,000 clones, approximately 59% recorded once. Sequenced: Tregs from blood. All receptors derive from a young woman in good health. Both conserved end residues are part of each CDR3. Fields, in order: D gene, V gene, J gene, clone size, CDR3 DNA, CDR3 protein. A D gene is named only where the DNA matches it firmly. Size is omitted from some rows. Given values are once, few, many or a class for expanded clones.

d_call: -
v_call: TRBV11-3
j_call: TRBJ2-5
clone_size: -
cdr3_nt: TGTGCCACATCGAAAGGACTCAACCAAGAGACCCAGTACTTC
cdr3_aa: CATSKGLNQETQYF

d_call: -
v_call: TRBV2
j_call: TRBJ2-1
clone_size: -
cdr3_nt: TGTGCCAGCAGAAGACGGGGGACCATTCACAATGAGCAGTTCTTC
cdr3_aa: CASRRRGTIHNEQFF

d_call: TRBD1
v_call: TRBV29-1
j_call: TRBJ2-7
clone_size: -
cdr3_nt: TGCAGCGTTGAAGAGGGGGCAGGGGGAAGGTACGAGCAGTACTTC
cdr3_aa: CSVEEGAGGRYEQYF

d_call: TRBD2
v_call: TRBV10-3
j_call: TRBJ2-1
clone_size: few
cdr3_nt: TGTGCCATCAGTGAGAGGTCAAGCGGGGGCCACAATGAGCAGTTCTTC
cdr3_aa: CAISERSSGGHNEQFF

d_call: TRBD1
v_call: TRBV19
j_call: TRBJ2-2
clone_size: -
cdr3_nt: TGTGCCAGTAGTTCGGGACAGGGGATTACCGGGGAGCTGTTTTTT
cdr3_aa: CASSSGQGITGELFF

d_call: TRBD1
v_call: TRBV25-1
j_call: TRBJ1-1
clone_size: -
cdr3_nt: TGTGCCAGCAGTGCAGCACAGGGGAGGAGTGAAGCTTTCTTT
cdr3_aa: CASSAAQGRSEAFF

d_call: TRBD1
v_call: TRBV7-2
j_call: TRBJ1-6
clone_size: -
cdr3_nt: TGTGCCAGCAGTCCGGCCGGGACAGGCAATTCACCCCTCCACTTT
cdr3_aa: CASSPAGTGNSPLHF

d_call: -
v_call: TRBV5-1
j_call: TRBJ2-7
clone_size: -
cdr3_nt: TGCGCCAGCAGCTTGGGAGAGGAGGAGCAGTACTTC
cdr3_aa: CASSLGEEEQYF

d_call: TRBD1
v_call: TRBV6-5
j_call: TRBJ1-1
clone_size: -
cdr3_nt: TGTGCCAGCAGGAGGGACAGTTTGAACACTGAAGCTTTCTTT
cdr3_aa: CASRRDSLNTEAFF

d_call: TRBD2
v_call: TRBV6-5
j_call: TRBJ2-1
clone_size: -
cdr3_nt: TGTGCCAGCAGACGACTAGCGGGGGCGAACAATGAGCAGTTCTTC
cdr3_aa: CASRRLAGANNEQFF

d_call: -
v_call: TRBV19
j_call: TRBJ2-3
clone_size: -
cdr3_nt: TGTGCCAGTAGTCCCCCCCTGGGGCGGAGCACAGATACGCAGTATTTT
cdr3_aa: CASSPPLGRSTDTQYF

d_call: -
v_call: TRBV7-3
j_call: TRBJ2-2
clone_size: few
cdr3_nt: TGTGCCAGCAGCTCTTCTACCGGGGAGCTGTTTTTT
cdr3_aa: CASSSSTGELFF

d_call: TRBD2
v_call: TRBV5-1
j_call: TRBJ2-5
clone_size: -
cdr3_nt: TGCGCCAGCACTAGCGGGGGGGCCGAAGAGACCCAGTACTTC
cdr3_aa: CASTSGGAEETQYF

d_call: -
v_call: TRBV7-2
j_call: TRBJ2-7
clone_size: -
cdr3_nt: TGTGCCAGCAGCCCCCAGGGACAACTATACGAGCAGTACTTC
cdr3_aa: CASSPQGQLYEQYF

d_call: TRBD2
v_call: TRBV10-3
j_call: TRBJ2-1
clone_size: -
cdr3_nt: TGTGCCATCAGTGAGACTAGCGGGGGCAGGGGTGAGCAGTTCTTC
cdr3_aa: CAISETSGGRGEQFF

d_call: TRBD1
v_call: TRBV7-2
j_call: TRBJ1-6
clone_size: -
cdr3_nt: TGTGCCAGCAGCTCTTTTGGACAGGGGTATAATTCACCCCTCCACTTT
cdr3_aa: CASSSFGQGYNSPLHF

d_call: -
v_call: TRBV5-4
j_call: TRBJ1-3
clone_size: -
cdr3_nt: TGTGCCAGCAGCTTGGAGGCAAGAGGAGGAAACACCATATATTTT
cdr3_aa: CASSLEARGGNTIYF

d_call: -
v_call: TRBV6-6
j_call: TRBJ1-2
clone_size: -
cdr3_nt: TGTGCCAGCAGTTCCACAGGGAATGGCTACACCTTC
cdr3_aa: CASSSTGNGYTF

d_call: -
v_call: TRBV9
j_call: TRBJ2-5
clone_size: -
cdr3_nt: TGTGCCAGCAGCGTAGAGAGCGTCTCGGGGACCCAGTACTTC
cdr3_aa: CASSVESVSGTQYF

d_call: TRBD1
v_call: TRBV5-1
j_call: TRBJ1-6
clone_size: many
cdr3_nt: TGCGCCAGCAGCTTGGTACCCGGGGACAGGGGGAATTCACCCCTCCACTTT
cdr3_aa: CASSLVPGDRGNSPLHF